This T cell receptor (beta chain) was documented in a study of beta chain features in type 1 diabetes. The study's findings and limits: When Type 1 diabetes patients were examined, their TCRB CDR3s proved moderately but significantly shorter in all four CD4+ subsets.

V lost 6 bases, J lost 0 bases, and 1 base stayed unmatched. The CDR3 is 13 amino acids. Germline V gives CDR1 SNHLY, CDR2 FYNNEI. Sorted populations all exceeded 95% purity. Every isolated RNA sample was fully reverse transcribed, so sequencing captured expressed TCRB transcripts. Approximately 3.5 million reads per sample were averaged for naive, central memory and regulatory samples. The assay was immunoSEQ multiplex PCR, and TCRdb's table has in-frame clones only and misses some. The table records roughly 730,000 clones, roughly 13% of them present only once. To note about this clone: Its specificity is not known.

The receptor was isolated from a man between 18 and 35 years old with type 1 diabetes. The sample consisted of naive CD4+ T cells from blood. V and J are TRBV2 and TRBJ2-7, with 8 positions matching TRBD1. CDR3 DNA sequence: TGTGCCAGCAGCACAGGGGGCTCCTACGAGCAGTACTTC. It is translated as CASSTGGSYEQYF.